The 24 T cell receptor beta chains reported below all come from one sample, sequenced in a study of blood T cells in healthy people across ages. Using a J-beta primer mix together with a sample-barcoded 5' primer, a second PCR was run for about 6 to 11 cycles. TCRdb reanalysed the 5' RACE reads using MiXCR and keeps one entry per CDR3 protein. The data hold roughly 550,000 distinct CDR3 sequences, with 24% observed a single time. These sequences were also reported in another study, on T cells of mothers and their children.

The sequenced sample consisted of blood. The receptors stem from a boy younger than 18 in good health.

The CDR3 coding sequence is TGCAGTGCCGAACGGGGGGGAGGTGAAGAAAAACTGTTTTTT. Translating it yields CSAERGGGEEKLFF. The genes are TRBV20-1 and TRBJ1-4; possibly TRBD1 for D (5 bases). Trimming shortened V by 6 bases and J by 8 bases, and 19 bases separated the two germline ends. Germline-derived CDR1 and CDR2 are DFQATT and SNEGSKA (reference sequence). The CDR3 consists of 14 residues.

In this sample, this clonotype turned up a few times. CDR3 in amino acids: CASSETGGEQYF. The CDR3 region has the DNA TGTGCCAGCAGTGAAACAGGGGGCGAGCAGTACTTC. This chain joins TRBV13 and TRBJ2-7; 8 bases map to TRBD1. Germline CDR1 PRHDT, CDR2 FYEKMQ (reference sequence). Unmatched junction bases numbered 4, after V lost 6 bases and J lost 6 bases. This CDR3 comprises 12 residues.

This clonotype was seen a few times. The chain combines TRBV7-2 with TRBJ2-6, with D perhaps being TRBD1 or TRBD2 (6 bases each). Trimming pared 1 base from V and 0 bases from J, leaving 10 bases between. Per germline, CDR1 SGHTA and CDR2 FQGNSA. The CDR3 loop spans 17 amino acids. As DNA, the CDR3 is TGTGCCAGCAGCTTAGTAGGGGGGCCCTCTGGGGCCAACGTCCTGACTTTC. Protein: CASSLVGGPSGANVLTF.

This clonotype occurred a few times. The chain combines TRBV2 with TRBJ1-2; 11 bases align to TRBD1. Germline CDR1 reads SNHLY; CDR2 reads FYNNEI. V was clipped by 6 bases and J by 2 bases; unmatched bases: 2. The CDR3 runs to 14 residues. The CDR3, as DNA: TGTGCCAGCAGAGGGACAGGGGGGAACTATGGCTACACCTTC. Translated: CASRGTGGNYGYTF.

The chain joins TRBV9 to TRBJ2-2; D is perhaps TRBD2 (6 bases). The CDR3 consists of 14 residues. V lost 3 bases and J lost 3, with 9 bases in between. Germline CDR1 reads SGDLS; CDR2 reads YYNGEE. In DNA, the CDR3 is TGTGCCAGCAGCGCCTCGGGAGACACCGGGGAGCTGTTTTTT. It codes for CASSASGDTGELFF.

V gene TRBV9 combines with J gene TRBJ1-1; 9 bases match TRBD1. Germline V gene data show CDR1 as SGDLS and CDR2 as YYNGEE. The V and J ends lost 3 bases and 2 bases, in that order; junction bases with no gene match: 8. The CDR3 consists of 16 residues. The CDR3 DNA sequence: TGTGCCAGCAGCGGGGGGACGACAGGGGGAAACACTGAAGCTTTCTTT. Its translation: CASSGGTTGGNTEAFF.

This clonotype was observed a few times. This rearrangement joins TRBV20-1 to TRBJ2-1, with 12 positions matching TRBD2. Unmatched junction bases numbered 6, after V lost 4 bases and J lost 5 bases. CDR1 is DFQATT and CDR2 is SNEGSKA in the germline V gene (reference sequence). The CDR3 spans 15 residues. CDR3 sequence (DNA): TGCAGTGCTACCCTACTAGCGGGAGGCCACAATGAGCAGTTCTTC. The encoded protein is CSATLLAGGHNEQFF.

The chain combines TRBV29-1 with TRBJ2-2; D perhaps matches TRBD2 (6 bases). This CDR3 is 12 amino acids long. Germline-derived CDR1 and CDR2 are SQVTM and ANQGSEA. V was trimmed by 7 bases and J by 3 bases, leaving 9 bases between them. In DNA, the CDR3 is TGCAGCGCGGGAGAGTACACCGGGGAGCTGTTTTTT. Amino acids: CSAGEYTGELFF.

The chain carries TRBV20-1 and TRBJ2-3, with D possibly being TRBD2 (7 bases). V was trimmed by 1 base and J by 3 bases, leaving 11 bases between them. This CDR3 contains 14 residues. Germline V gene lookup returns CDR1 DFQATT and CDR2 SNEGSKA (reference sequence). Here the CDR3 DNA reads TGCAGTGCTAGAGTTCGGGGGGCGACAGATACGCAGTATTTT. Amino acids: CSARVRGATDTQYF.

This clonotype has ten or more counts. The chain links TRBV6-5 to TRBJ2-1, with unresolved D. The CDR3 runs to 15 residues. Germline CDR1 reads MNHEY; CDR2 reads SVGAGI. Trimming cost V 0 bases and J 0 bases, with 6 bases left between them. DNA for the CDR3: TGTGCCAGCAGTTACTCCCTGAGCTCCTACAATGAGCAGTTCTTC. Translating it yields CASSYSLSSYNEQFF.

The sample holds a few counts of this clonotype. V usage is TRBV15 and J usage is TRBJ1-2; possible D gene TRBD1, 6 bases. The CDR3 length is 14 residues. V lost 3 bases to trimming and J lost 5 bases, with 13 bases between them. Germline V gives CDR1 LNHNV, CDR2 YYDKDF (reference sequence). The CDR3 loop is CATSSGGGGYGYTF. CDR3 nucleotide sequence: TGTGCCACCAGCAGTGGGGGCGGCGGGTATGGCTACACCTTC.

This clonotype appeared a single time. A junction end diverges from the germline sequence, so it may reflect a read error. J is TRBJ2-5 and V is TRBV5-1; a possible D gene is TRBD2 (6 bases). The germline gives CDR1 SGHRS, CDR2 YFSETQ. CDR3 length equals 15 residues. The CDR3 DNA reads TGCGCCAGCAGCTTTTTACCGGGAGAGGCGGAGACCCGGTACTTC. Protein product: CASSFLPGEAETRYF.

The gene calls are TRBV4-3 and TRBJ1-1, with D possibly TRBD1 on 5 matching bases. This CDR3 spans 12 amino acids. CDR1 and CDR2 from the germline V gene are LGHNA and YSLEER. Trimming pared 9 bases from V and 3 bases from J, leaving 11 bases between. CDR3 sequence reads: CASRGGHTEAFF. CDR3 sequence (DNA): TGCGCCAGTAGGGGAGGACACACTGAAGCTTTCTTT.

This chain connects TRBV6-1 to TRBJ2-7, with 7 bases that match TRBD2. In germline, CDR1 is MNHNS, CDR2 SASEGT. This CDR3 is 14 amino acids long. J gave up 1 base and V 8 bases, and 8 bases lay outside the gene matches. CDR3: CASGGVVPSYEQYF. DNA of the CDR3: TGTGCCAGCGGGGGGGTAGTTCCTTCCTACGAGCAGTACTTC.

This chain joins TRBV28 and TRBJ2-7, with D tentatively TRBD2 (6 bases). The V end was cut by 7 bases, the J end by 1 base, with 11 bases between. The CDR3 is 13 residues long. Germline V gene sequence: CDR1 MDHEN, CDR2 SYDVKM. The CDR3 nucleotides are TGTGCCAGCACCGTTGCGGGGTCCTACGAGCAGTACTTC. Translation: CASTVAGSYEQYF.

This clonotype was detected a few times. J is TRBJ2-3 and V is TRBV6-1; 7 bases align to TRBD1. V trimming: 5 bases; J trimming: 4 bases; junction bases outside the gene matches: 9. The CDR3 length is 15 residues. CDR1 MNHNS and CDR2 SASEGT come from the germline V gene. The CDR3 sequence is CASSKVIQGADTQYF. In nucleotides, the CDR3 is TGTGCCAGCAGTAAAGTGATCCAGGGGGCAGATACGCAGTATTTT.

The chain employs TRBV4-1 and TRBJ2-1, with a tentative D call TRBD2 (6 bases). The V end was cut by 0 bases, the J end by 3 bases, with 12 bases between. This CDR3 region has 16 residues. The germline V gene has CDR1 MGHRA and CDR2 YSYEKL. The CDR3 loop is CASSQETGVSYNEQFF. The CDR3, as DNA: TGCGCCAGCAGCCAAGAAACGGGGGTGAGCTACAATGAGCAGTTCTTC.

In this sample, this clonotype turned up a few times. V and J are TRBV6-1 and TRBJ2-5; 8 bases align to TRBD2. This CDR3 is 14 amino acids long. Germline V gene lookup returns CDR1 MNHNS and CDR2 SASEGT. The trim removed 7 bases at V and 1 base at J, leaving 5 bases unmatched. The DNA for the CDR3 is TGTGCCAGCAACACTGGACTAGCCCAAGAGACCCAGTACTTC. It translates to CASNTGLAQETQYF.

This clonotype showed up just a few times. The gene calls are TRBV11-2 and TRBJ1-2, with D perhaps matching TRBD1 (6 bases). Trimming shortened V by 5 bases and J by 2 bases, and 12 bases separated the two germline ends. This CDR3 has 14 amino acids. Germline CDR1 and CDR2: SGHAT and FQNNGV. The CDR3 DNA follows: TGTGCCAGCAGCCAAAGTGGACAGAACTATGGCTACACCTTC. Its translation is CASSQSGQNYGYTF.

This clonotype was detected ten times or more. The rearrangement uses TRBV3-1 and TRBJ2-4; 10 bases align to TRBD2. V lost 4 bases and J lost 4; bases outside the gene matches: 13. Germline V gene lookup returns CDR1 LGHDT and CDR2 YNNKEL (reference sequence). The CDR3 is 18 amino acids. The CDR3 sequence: CASSPRLPSGSFKNIQYF. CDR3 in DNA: TGTGCCAGCAGCCCCCGTCTCCCTAGCGGGAGTTTTAAAAACATTCAGTACTTC.

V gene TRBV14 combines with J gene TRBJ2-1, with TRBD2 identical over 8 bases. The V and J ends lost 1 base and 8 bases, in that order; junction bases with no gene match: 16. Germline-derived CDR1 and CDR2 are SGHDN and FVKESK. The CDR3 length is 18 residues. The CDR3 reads CASSQVGGGLANLDEQFF. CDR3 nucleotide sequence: TGTGCCAGCAGCCAAGTGGGCGGGGGGCTGGCCAATCTTGATGAGCAGTTCTTC.

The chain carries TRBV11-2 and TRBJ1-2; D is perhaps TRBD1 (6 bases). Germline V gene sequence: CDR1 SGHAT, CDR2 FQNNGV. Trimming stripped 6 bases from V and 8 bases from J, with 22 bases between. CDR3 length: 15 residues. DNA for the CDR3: TGTGCCAGCAGTCCTTGGGGGGGGCGAACGCAAGGCTACACCTTC. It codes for CASSPWGGRTQGYTF.

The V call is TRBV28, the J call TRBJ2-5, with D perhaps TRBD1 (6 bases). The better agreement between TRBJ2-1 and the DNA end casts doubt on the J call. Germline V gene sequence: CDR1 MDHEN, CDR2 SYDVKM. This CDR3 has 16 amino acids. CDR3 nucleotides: TGTGCCAGCAGTCCCACTACAGGGAAGGAGGACAATGAGCAGTTCTTC. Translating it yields CASSPTTGKEDNEQFF.

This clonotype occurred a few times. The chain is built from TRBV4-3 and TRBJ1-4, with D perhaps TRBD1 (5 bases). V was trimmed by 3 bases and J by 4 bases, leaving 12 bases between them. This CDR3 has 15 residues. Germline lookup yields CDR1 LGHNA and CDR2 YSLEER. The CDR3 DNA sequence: TGCGCCAGCAGCCAGGAAGACAGTAGTAATGAAAAACTGTTTTTT. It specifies CASSQEDSSNEKLFF.